The rows below give T cell receptor beta chains drawn from one sample of a study of T cells in Graves' hyperthyroidism and ophthalmopathy. TCRdb ran MiXCR on the multiplex PCR reads and lists one entry per CDR3 protein. The data hold roughly 500,000 distinct CDR3 sequences, with 46% observed a single time. The sequenced material came from peripheral blood or thyroid tissue (not recorded which). These receptor sequences come from an adult woman with Graves' disease, either hyperthyroidism or ophthalmopathy (not recorded which). Each CDR3 is given with its conserved first and last residue. The D gene is left open where the match is weak. A clone size is listed for some rows: how often the clone was seen (once, few, many), or a class if it is expanded.

>16|TRBV12-3/TRBV12-4|NA|many|TRBJ1-5
TGTGCCAGCAGTTTAGTCCCGCCACAGGGAACCCAGCCCCAGCATTTT
CASSLVPPQGTQPQHF
>14|TRBV10-2|NA|NA|TRBJ2-7
TGCGCCACTCTGATGGCCCAGATCCCCTACGAGCAGTACTTC
CATLMAQIPYEQYF
>16|TRBV10-3|NA|many|TRBJ2-7
TGTGCCATCAGTGAACATCCGAGGGGGGGATCCTACGAGCAGTACTTC
CAISEHPRGGSYEQYF
>17|TRBV12-3/TRBV12-4|TRBD2|NA|TRBJ2-3
TGTGCCAGCAGTTTCATCTCCAGGGAGGGCAAGACAGATACGCAGTATTTT
CASSFISREGKTDTQYF
>20|TRBV29-1|TRBD1|NA|TRBJ1-4
TGCAGCGTTGAAGCCCGCGGGGTACAGGGGTGGGGAGAGACTAATGAAAAACTGTTTTTT
CSVEARGVQGWGETNEKLFF
>11|TRBV29-1|NA|NA|TRBJ1-4
TGCAGCGTTCTTCTTAATGAAAAACTGTTTTTT
CSVLLNEKLFF
>17|TRBV20-1|TRBD1|NA|TRBJ1-1
TGCAGTGCTAGGGGACAGGGGCGCTGGGGAGGGGACACTGAAGCTTTCTTT
CSARGQGRWGGDTEAFF
>13|TRBV20-1|NA|NA|TRBJ2-6
TGCAGTGCTACAGGGGCGGGGGCCAACGTCCTGACTTTC
CSATGAGANVLTF
>14|TRBV3-1|NA|many|TRBJ1-2
TGTGCCAGCAGCCAAGGACAGTCCAACTATGGCTACACCTTC
CASSQGQSNYGYTF
>13|TRBV29-1|NA|NA|TRBJ2-6
TGCAGCGTTGCCCTCTCTGGGGCCAACGTCCTGACTTTC
CSVALSGANVLTF
>14|TRBV15|TRBD2|once|TRBJ2-5
TGTGCCACCAGCGAGCGGGAGGAGACAGAGACCCAGTACTTC
CATSEREETETQYF
>15|TRBV6-1|NA|few|TRBJ1-3
TGTGCCAGCACCCGAGACTCGAGCTCTGGAAACACCATATATTTT
CASTRDSSSGNTIYF
>17|TRBV25-1|NA|NA|TRBJ2-1
TGTGCCAGCAGTGAATATGGGGGACTTGGAGACCTCAATGAGCAGTTCTTC
CASSEYGGLGDLNEQFF
>14|TRBV7-8|TRBD2|many|TRBJ2-5
TGTGCCAGCAGCGTGGGACTAGCGGAAGAGACCCAGTACTTC
CASSVGLAEETQYF
>13|TRBV11-2|NA|many|TRBJ2-3
TGTGCCAGCAGCTTCGGGAGCACAGATACGCAGTATTTT
CASSFGSTDTQYF
>11|TRBV2|NA|NA|TRBJ1-2
TGTGCCAGCACCCCTGGGAAGGGCTACACCTTC
CASTPGKGYTF
>12|TRBV20-1|TRBD2|many|TRBJ2-5
TGCAGTGCAGAGCGGGGCCAAGAGACCCAGTACTTC
CSAERGQETQYF
>16|TRBV4-1|TRBD1|many|TRBJ1-4
TGCGCCAGCAGCCAAAAGAGGGGACAGTATAATGAAAAACTGTTTTTT
CASSQKRGQYNEKLFF
>15|TRBV5-4|TRBD2|many|TRBJ2-5
TGTGCCAGCAGTCCTCTGACTAGCGGGGAAGAGACCCAGTACTTC
CASSPLTSGEETQYF
>13|TRBV5-5|NA|NA|TRBJ2-2
TGTGCCAGCAGCTTACAGGGTTTCGGGGAGCTGTTTTTT
CASSLQGFGELFF
>10|TRBV7-9|NA|many|TRBJ1-1
TGTGCCAGCAGCTTCACTGAAGCTTTCTTT
CASSFTEAFF
>17|TRBV20-1|NA|few|TRBJ2-7
TGCAGTGCCCCGCTAGCTTCCCCCTGGGGCGCCTCCTACGAGCAGTACTTC
CSAPLASPWGASYEQYF
>15|TRBV20-1|NA|many|TRBJ1-1
TGCAGTGCCCACGAAAATGATGGGGGCGACACTGAAGCTTTCTTT
CSAHENDGGDTEAFF
>15|TRBV24-1|NA|NA|TRBJ1-6
TGTGCCACCAATCGTCGCAGCTCCCATAATTCACCCCTCCACTTT
CATNRRSSHNSPLHF
>14|TRBV20-1|NA|NA|TRBJ1-1
TGCAGTGCTAGAGAGAACGGGTTTAACACTGAAGCTTTCTTT
CSARENGFNTEAFF
>16|TRBV14|NA|many|TRBJ1-2
TGTGCCAGCAGCAGGGGTCTCGCCAGGTCCTCAGGTGGCTACACCTTC
CASSRGLARSSGGYTF
>11|TRBV20-1|NA|NA|TRBJ1-2
TGCAGTGCTACCGACCGGGGTGGCTACACCTTC
CSATDRGGYTF
>13|TRBV5-1|NA|many|TRBJ1-3
TGCGCCAGCAGTCAGGGGTCTGGAAACACCATATATTTT
CASSQGSGNTIYF
>17|TRBV15|TRBD1|few|TRBJ2-3
TGTGCCACCAGCAGAGGTCGTGGACAGGGGGAAACAGATACGCAGTATTTT
CATSRGRGQGETDTQYF
>12|TRBV7-9|NA|once|TRBJ1-2
TGTGCCAGCAGCAGAGATAAGCCTGGCTACACCTTC
CASSRDKPGYTF
>15|TRBV21-1|NA|NA|TRBJ2-5
TGTGCCAGCAGCAAAGGGACTGTTGAGTCGGAGACCCAGTACTTC
CASSKGTVESETQYF
>12|TRBV5-1|TRBD2|many|TRBJ2-2
TGCGCCAGCGGAGCGGGAGCCGGGGAGCTGTTTTTT
CASGAGAGELFF
>12|TRBV10-3|NA|NA|TRBJ2-2
TGTGCCATCAGTACAAGCACCGGGGAGCTGTTTTTT
CAISTSTGELFF
>15|TRBV15|NA|few|TRBJ2-6
TGTGCCACCAGCAGTTTCAGGGCTGGGGCCAACGTCCTGACTTTC
CATSSFRAGANVLTF
>14|TRBV7-9|NA|NA|TRBJ2-7
TGTGCCAGCAGCCCTGTCCGAGGGGCAGGCGAGCAGTACTTC
CASSPVRGAGEQYF